The next 28 T cell receptor beta chains were all read from a single sample in a study of control samples from healthy donors and cancer patients. Sequenced by immunoSEQ multiplex PCR; TCRdb stores in-frame clones only, minus some. This table has about 100,000 clones, roughly nine tenths appearing once. The sequenced material came from blood. The receptors shown here come from a woman in her fifties or sixties in good health.

The chain uses TRBV4-1 and TRBJ1-1; TRBD1 might be the D (5 bases). Per germline, CDR1 MGHRA and CDR2 YSYEKL. Between the trimmed V and J ends, which lost 3 bases and 7 bases, there was a span of 18 bases. The CDR3 length is 15 residues. In nucleotides, the CDR3 is TGCGCCAGCAGCCAGCAGCGGGCAGGAGGGGTTGAAGCTTTCTTT. Translating gives CASSQQRAGGVEAFF.

This clone was picked up one time. The J gene is TRBJ2-6, the V gene TRBV28; D is undetermined. Germline CDR1 is MDHEN and CDR2 is SYDVKM. Trimming stripped 8 bases from V and 0 bases from J, with 5 bases between. There are 13 residues in the CDR3. The CDR3 DNA is TGTGCCAGCGTGTTCTCTGGGGCCAACGTCCTGACTTTC. The encoded protein is CASVFSGANVLTF.

Concerning this clone itself: Other nucleotide sequences in the sample specify the same CDR3. The chain links TRBV5-1 to TRBJ1-6, with 9 positions matching TRBD1. The V gene end was trimmed by 6 bases and the J gene end by 8 bases; junction bases not matched to a gene: 3. This CDR3 has 13 residues. Per germline, CDR1 SGHRS and CDR2 YFSETQ. The CDR3 bases are TGCGCCAGCACTAGGGACAGGGATTCACCCCTCCACTTT. Protein: CASTRDRDSPLHF.

The rearrangement joins TRBV5-1 to TRBJ2-3; D is undetermined. V dropped 6 bases and J dropped 6 bases, with 14 bases sitting between them. Germline V gene sequence: CDR1 SGHRS, CDR2 YFSETQ. CDR3 size: 13 residues. This chain's CDR3 is CASTISLGDTQYF. CDR3 DNA sequence: TGCGCCAGCACTATTAGTTTGGGGGATACGCAGTATTTT.

CDR3 in amino acids: CASSLTLGLAGLGGELFF. As DNA, the CDR3 is TGTGCCAGCAGCTTAACCCTGGGACTAGCGGGATTGGGCGGGGAGCTGTTTTTT. V is TRBV7-2 and J is TRBJ2-2; 13 positions match TRBD2. Germline CDR1 and CDR2: SGHTA and FQGNSA. The V segment lost 2 bases and the J segment 7 bases; nucleotides outside the gene matches: 10. The CDR3 runs to 18 residues.

The V and J genes are TRBV28 and TRBJ2-5; 11 nucleotides match TRBD1. The CDR3 spans 15 residues. With V trimmed by 6 bases and J by 5 bases, 8 bases remained unmatched. The germline CDR1 and CDR2 sequences are MDHEN and SYDVKM. CDR3 bases: TGTGCCAGCAGGGCGGGACAGGGGGTAAGGGAGACCCAGTACTTC. Translating gives CASRAGQGVRETQYF.

This clone showed up just once. The rearrangement joins TRBV11-2 to TRBJ2-1; unclear D gene. CDR1 and CDR2 from the germline V gene are SGHAT and FQNNGV. V was trimmed by 5 bases and J by 5 bases, leaving 13 bases between them. The length of the CDR3 is 14 residues. Here the CDR3 DNA reads TGTGCCAGCAGCATACTTCCATTGGACAATGAGCAGTTCTTC. Its protein is CASSILPLDNEQFF.

This clone was detected a few times. The genes are TRBV29-1 and TRBJ1-5; D is undetermined. The CDR3 sequence is 13 residues long. V was cut by 6 bases and J by 5 bases, with 14 bases left in between. CDR1 is SQVTM, CDR2 ANQGSEA, per germline. The CDR3: CSVLVSGDQPQHF. CDR3 nucleotides: TGCAGCGTCTTAGTTTCTGGGGATCAGCCCCAGCATTTT.

The CDR3 DNA is TGTGCCAGCTCACCACGGGGGCGCGGGATGAACACTGAAGCTTTCTTT. Encoded protein: CASSPRGRGMNTEAFF. The chain employs TRBV18 and TRBJ1-1; weak D call: TRBD1 (6 bases). Germline values: CDR1 KGHSH, CDR2 LQKENI. Trimming cost V 1 base and J 0 bases, with 12 bases left between them. CDR3 length: 16 amino acids.

V usage is TRBV18 and J usage is TRBJ1-1; 7 nucleotides align to TRBD1. The junction had 7 bases not matched to a gene; V was cut back by 6 bases and J by 3 bases. The CDR3 contains 14 residues. CDR1 KGHSH and CDR2 LQKENI come from the germline V gene. In DNA, the CDR3 is TGTGCCAGCTCGGCCACAGGGGTAGACACTGAAGCTTTCTTT. Translated: CASSATGVDTEAFF.

The chain combines TRBV3-1 (or the pseudogene TRBV3-2) with TRBJ2-4; D unresolved. Trimming shortened V by 0 bases and J by 2 bases, and 8 bases separated the two germline ends. The germline CDR1 and CDR2 sequences are LGHDT and YNNKEL (reference sequence). The CDR3 runs 15 residues. The CDR3 spells CASSQELATKNIQYF. CDR3 sequence (DNA): TGTGCCAGCAGCCAAGAGCTGGCGACCAAAAACATTCAGTACTTC.

The gene calls are TRBV29-1 and TRBJ1-1; TRBD1 is a possible D gene (6 bases). Germline CDR1 is SQVTM and CDR2 is ANQGSEA. Trimming removed 8 bases at V and 1 base at J, with 11 bases between. The CDR3 covers 12 residues. The CDR3 nucleotides read TGCAGCCTCGGGGGCGGGAACACTGAAGCTTTCTTT. This encodes CSLGGGNTEAFF.

The chain combines TRBV3-1 (or the pseudogene TRBV3-2) with TRBJ1-3; D not resolved. Trimming cost V 0 bases and J 8 bases, with 5 bases left between them. This CDR3 has 12 amino acids. Germline V gene sequence: CDR1 LGHDT, CDR2 YNNKEL (reference sequence). This CDR3 is CASSQDAHTIYF. The CDR3 DNA reads TGTGCCAGCAGCCAAGATGCCCACACCATATATTTT.

The J gene is TRBJ1-4, the V gene TRBV12-5, with 7 bases matching TRBD1. The CDR3 is 14 amino acids. In germline, CDR1 is LGHNT, CDR2 FRNRAP. J lost 8 bases, V lost 3 bases, and 6 bases had no gene match. The DNA of the CDR3 is TGTGCTAGTGGTTTAGGACAGGTGGACGAAAAACTGTTTTTT. Its translation is CASGLGQVDEKLFF. The whole variable domain, remainder taken from reference TRBV12-5 and TRBJ1-4, is DARVTQTPRHKVTEMGQEVTMRCQPILGHNTVFWYRQTMMQGLELLAYFRNRAPLDDSGMPKDRFSAEMPDATLATLKIQPSEPRDSAVYFCASGLGQVDEKLFFGSGTQLSVL.

Only a few counts were recorded for this clone. The chain uses TRBV6-1 and TRBJ2-2, with 8 nucleotides matching TRBD2. Germline V gene data show CDR1 as MNHNS and CDR2 as SASEGT. This CDR3 is built from 16 residues. The V segment lost 3 bases and the J segment 8 bases; nucleotides outside the gene matches: 11. CDR3 residues: CASSDPGTRNEGELFF. In DNA, the CDR3 is TGTGCCAGCAGTGACCCCGGGACTAGGAATGAAGGGGAGCTGTTTTTT.

V is TRBV5-1 and J is TRBJ2-1; D is possibly TRBD2 (7 bases). V lost 3 bases and J lost 3, with 13 bases in between. The CDR3 loop spans 15 amino acids. CDR1 and CDR2 from the germline V gene are SGHRS and YFSETQ. The CDR3 coding sequence is TGCGCCAGCAGCTCGGCGGGGGCCGTCTACAATGAGCAGTTCTTC. Amino acids: CASSSAGAVYNEQFF. Supplemented by reference TRBV5-1 and TRBJ2-1, the full variable domain reads KAGVTQTPRYLIKTRGQQVTLSCSPISGHRSVSWYQQTPGQGLQFLFEYFSETQRNKGNFPGRFSGRQFSNSRSEMNVSTLELGDSALYLCASSSAGAVYNEQFFGPGTRLTVL.

The rearrangement links TRBV7-9 to TRBJ1-3; D might be TRBD1 (5 bases). Trimming removed 7 bases at V and 0 bases at J, with 10 bases between. CDR1 is SEHNR, CDR2 FQNEAQ, per germline (reference sequence). CDR3 size: 14 residues. The CDR3 bases are TGTGCCAGCATGGGGCGGAACTCTGGAAACACCATATATTTT. Protein sequence: CASMGRNSGNTIYF.

The chain employs TRBV6-5 and TRBJ1-2, with D unresolved. This CDR3 contains 11 residues. Trimming left V 7 bases short and J 13 bases short, with 16 bases between. Germline values: CDR1 MNHEY, CDR2 SVGAGI. Written as DNA, the CDR3 is TGTGCCAGCACCCAGATAACCCTTCTCACCTTC. Its translation: CASTQITLLTF.

The chain links TRBV19 to TRBJ2-2; 14 nucleotides match TRBD2. In germline, CDR1 is LNHDA, CDR2 SQIVND (reference sequence). CDR3 size: 17 residues. Losses at the gene ends were 3 bases for V and 7 bases for J; bases not matched to a gene: 7. This CDR3 reads CASSIGTSGSGIGELFF. CDR3 nucleotide sequence: TGTGCCAGTAGTATCGGGACTAGCGGGAGTGGGATCGGGGAGCTGTTTTTT.

V and J are TRBV10-1 and TRBJ1-6; D ambiguous. CDR3 length: 14 amino acids. V lost 2 bases to trimming and J lost 9 bases, with 11 bases between them. Germline V CDR1 and CDR2: WNHNN, SYGVQD (reference sequence). In DNA, the CDR3 is TGCGCCAGCAGTGAGGTCGTCTCAGGTTCACCCCTCCACTTT. It encodes CASSEVVSGSPLHF.

V and J are TRBV11-1 and TRBJ2-5; no reliable D call. Trimming stripped 2 bases from V and 4 bases from J, with 8 bases between. Germline V gene lookup returns CDR1 SGHAT and CDR2 FQDESV (reference sequence). The length of the CDR3 is 13 residues. CDR3 protein: CASSLSTRETQYF. CDR3 in DNA: TGTGCCAGCAGCTTATCAACACGAGAGACCCAGTACTTC.

The rearrangement joins TRBV5-1 to TRBJ2-5, with 8 bases that match TRBD2. The junction had 7 bases not matched to a gene; V was cut back by 1 base and J by 5 bases. This CDR3 has 15 amino acids. Germline V gene sequence: CDR1 SGHRS, CDR2 YFSETQ. CDR3 sequence reads: CASSLNSGNSETQYF. The CDR3 nucleotides read TGCGCCAGCAGCTTGAATAGCGGGAATAGCGAGACCCAGTACTTC.

This sequence joins TRBV18 and TRBJ2-5, with TRBD2 matching 13 bases. With V trimmed by 5 bases and J by 3 bases, 6 bases remained unmatched. Germline values: CDR1 KGHSH, CDR2 LQKENI. This CDR3 contains 16 residues. CDR3 DNA sequence: TGTGCCAGCTCATCACGGACTAGCGGGGGAGAAGAGACCCAGTACTTC. It yields the protein CASSSRTSGGEETQYF.

This rearrangement joins TRBV11-3 to TRBJ1-2; D is unclear. Trimming took off 1 base at V and 3 bases at J, with 15 bases between the two ends. The CDR3 totals 16 residues. Germline V gives CDR1 SGHNT, CDR2 YENEEA. In nucleotides, the CDR3 is TGTGCCAGCAGCTTAGCCCCCTTAAGAGAATACTATGGCTACACCTTC. Translated, it gives CASSLAPLREYYGYTF.

CDR3 sequence reads: CAWRGTSSYNEQFF. DNA for the CDR3: TGTGCCTGGAGGGGGACTTCCTCCTACAATGAGCAGTTCTTC. The rearrangement links TRBV30 to TRBJ2-1; D may be TRBD2 (6 bases). The CDR3 has 14 residues. V lost 3 bases to trimming and J lost 0 bases, with 9 bases between them. Germline V gene data show CDR1 as GTSNPN and CDR2 as SVGIG (reference sequence).

The rearrangement links TRBV5-6 to TRBJ2-7; 9 bases line up with TRBD2. The CDR3 is 15 amino acids. Trimming took 4 bases from V and 2 from J; bases not matched to a gene: 7. CDR1 is SGHDT and CDR2 is YYEEEE in the germline V gene. The CDR3, as DNA: TGTGCCAGCAGCCCCGGGGTAGCGGGGGCCTACGAGCAGTACTTC. It encodes CASSPGVAGAYEQYF.

V usage is TRBV29-1 and J usage is TRBJ2-1; 10 bases align to TRBD1. CDR3 length: 16 residues. Germline V gene sequence: CDR1 SQVTM, CDR2 ANQGSEA. Unmatched junction bases numbered 12, after V lost 1 base and J lost 9 bases. The CDR3 is CSVEADRQGARGEQFF. CDR3 DNA: TGCAGCGTTGAAGCGGATCGACAGGGGGCGCGGGGTGAGCAGTTCTTC.

The chain has TRBV5-1 and TRBJ2-1; 8 nucleotides line up with TRBD2. CDR3 length: 14 residues. Germline assignment: CDR1 SGHRS and CDR2 YFSETQ. The ends lost 4 bases at V and 8 bases at J; junction bases unmatched: 8. CDR3 sequence reads: CASSRGGTGDEQFF. CDR3 nucleotides: TGCGCCAGCAGCCGGGGGGGCACCGGGGATGAGCAGTTCTTC. The variable domain in full, with the rest retrieved from reference TRBV5-1 and TRBJ2-1, is KAGVTQTPRYLIKTRGQQVTLSCSPISGHRSVSWYQQTPGQGLQFLFEYFSETQRNKGNFPGRFSGRQFSNSRSEMNVSTLELGDSALYLCASSRGGTGDEQFFGPGTRLTVL.